The sequence of this T cell receptor (beta chain) was determined in a study of blood T cells in healthy people across ages. Sample-barcoded 5' priming and a J-beta primer mix drove a second PCR of roughly 7 to 11 cycles. A template-switch adaptor containing 12 random nucleotides labeled each cDNA molecule. TCRdb processed the 5' RACE reads anew with MiXCR; each CDR3 protein has one entry. The sample includes around 700,000 distinct CDR3 sequences, just under 25% seen only once; the top ten take 9.4%. This clonotype was detected a few times. The study recruited healthy Caucasian donors from Russia who were aged roughly 6 to 95. V was clipped by 1 base and J by 2 bases, with 12 bases between them. This CDR3 is 16 amino acids long. Germline-derived CDR1 and CDR2 are LNHNV and YYDKDF (reference sequence). These data also formed part of another study, on T cells of mothers and their children. That study reports: Among related mother-child pairs, overlap was slightly higher than in unrelated pairs, though not significantly.

The receptor was isolated from a boy younger than 18 in good health. The chain is built from TRBV15 and TRBJ2-4, with a weak D call TRBD1 (6 bases). The specimen sequenced was blood. As DNA, the CDR3 is TGTGCCACCAGCAGAGCAGCAGGGACAACCAAAAACATTCAGTACTTC. This translates into CATSRAAGTTKNIQYF.